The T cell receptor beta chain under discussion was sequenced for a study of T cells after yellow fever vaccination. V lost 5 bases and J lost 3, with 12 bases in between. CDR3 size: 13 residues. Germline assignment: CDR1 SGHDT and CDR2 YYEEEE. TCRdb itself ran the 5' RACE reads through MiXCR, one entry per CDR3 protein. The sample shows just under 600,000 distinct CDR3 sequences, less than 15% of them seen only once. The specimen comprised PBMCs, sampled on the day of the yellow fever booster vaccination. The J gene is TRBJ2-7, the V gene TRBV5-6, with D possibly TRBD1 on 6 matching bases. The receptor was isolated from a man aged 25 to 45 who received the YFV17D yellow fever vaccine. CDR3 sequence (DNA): TGTGCCAGCAGGTGGCAGGGGAACTACGAGCAGTACTTC. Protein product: CASRWQGNYEQYF. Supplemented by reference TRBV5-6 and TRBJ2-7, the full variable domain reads DAGVTQSPTHLIKTRGQQVTLRCSPKSGHDTVSWYQQALGQGPQFIFQYYEEEERQRGNFPDRFSGHQFPNYSSELNVNALLLGDSALYLCASRWQGNYEQYFGPGTRLTVT.